The present T cell receptor (beta chain) was sequenced within a study of shared clonotypes between healthy human individuals. A CD45RA+ naive subset and a CD45RA-negative memory subset were split from CD4+ cells. Genomic DNA (from each subset) was split evenly across several immunoSEQ plates. Method: immunoSEQ multiplex PCR; TCRdb's copy keeps in-frame clones and lacks some. The sample consists of around 2.1 million clones, approximately 94% of them appearing once. General study findings and limits: The authors expected sequencing depth to affect clonotype sharing among donors. Sharing across several donors was seen in roughly 5.2% of naive CD4 clonotypes.

Germline lookup yields CDR1 SEHNR and CDR2 FQNEAQ (reference sequence). This CDR3 region has 14 residues. V was pared by 5 bases and J by 3 bases, with 11 bases between. On this clone itself: The antigen remains undetermined.

The TCR sequence derives from a young man in good health. Sequencing input: naive CD4+ T cells sorted from blood. The subset denotes: CD45RA+ positively selected. V is TRBV7-9 and J is TRBJ1-5; D perhaps matches TRBD1 (5 bases). Here the CDR3 DNA reads TGTGCCAGCAGCGACGGGGGGATCAATCAGCCCCAGCATTTT. Translated: CASSDGGINQPQHF.